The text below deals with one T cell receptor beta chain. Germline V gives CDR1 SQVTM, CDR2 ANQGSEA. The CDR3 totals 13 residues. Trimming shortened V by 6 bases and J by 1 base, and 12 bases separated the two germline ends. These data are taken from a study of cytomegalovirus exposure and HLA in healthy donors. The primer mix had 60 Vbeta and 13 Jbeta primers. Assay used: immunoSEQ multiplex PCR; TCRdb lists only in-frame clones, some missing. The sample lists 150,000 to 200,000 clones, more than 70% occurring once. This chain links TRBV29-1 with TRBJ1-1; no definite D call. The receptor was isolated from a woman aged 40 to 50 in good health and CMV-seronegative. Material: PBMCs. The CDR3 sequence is CSVLAGPNTEAFF. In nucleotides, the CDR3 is TGCAGCGTGCTCGCGGGCCCGAACACTGAAGCTTTCTTT.